The clone carrying this T cell receptor (beta chain) was counted once. Method: immunoSEQ multiplex PCR; TCRdb's copy keeps in-frame clones and lacks some. The data show 180,000 or so clones, with about four fifths seen just once and approximately 10% held by the top ten. The germline V gene has CDR1 LGHDT and CDR2 YNNKEL (reference sequence). This CDR3 has 15 amino acids. V shed 1 base and J shed 5 bases, with 12 bases lying between them. Recovered status in Cohort 3 required two negative PCRs, clearance, or symptom resolution. The data derive from a study of blood T cell repertoires in COVID-19. The clonotype comes from a man in his fifties or sixties who had recovered from COVID-19. The chain joins TRBV3-1 (or the pseudogene TRBV3-2) to TRBJ1-5; D might be TRBD1 (5 bases). The source material was PBMCs or T cells enriched from blood (not recorded which). The DNA of the CDR3 is TGTGCCAGCAGCCAAGCTTGGGGGGGGGATCAGCCCCAGCATTTT. Translated, it gives CASSQAWGGDQPQHF.